The rows below give T cell receptor beta chains drawn from one sample of a study of cytomegalovirus exposure and HLA in healthy donors. Profiled with immunoSEQ multiplex PCR; TCRdb holds only in-frame clones, not every one. The sample lists roughly 160,000 clones; 87% were seen once. The sequencing sample was made of PBMCs. The receptors originated from a woman aged 30 to 39 in good health and CMV-seronegative. Each CDR3 is given with its conserved first and last residue. A D gene is named only where the DNA matches it firmly. Part of the rows lack a size; the others show once, few, many or a class for expanded clones.

v_call	clone_size	j_call	d_call	cdr3_aa	cdr3_nt
TRBV5-4	-	TRBJ2-3	TRBD2	CASSLLREDTQYF	TGTGCCAGCAGCTTGTTGCGGGAGGATACGCAGTATTTT
TRBV7-8	-	TRBJ2-7	TRBD1	CASSLELGTGYEQYF	TGTGCCAGCAGCTTAGAGTTGGGGACAGGCTACGAGCAGTACTTC
TRBV5-1	-	TRBJ2-6	-	CASSWLVGGSSGANVLTF	TGCGCCAGCAGCTGGTTAGTCGGCGGAAGCTCTGGGGCCAACGTCCTGACTTTC
TRBV5-1	-	TRBJ2-1	-	CASSRLSSVGDEQFF	TGCGCCAGCAGCCGTCTTTCTAGCGTCGGCGATGAGCAGTTCTTC
TRBV7-2	-	TRBJ2-5	TRBD2	CASSEKFKRDGVTQYF	TGTGCCAGCAGCGAAAAATTTAAGCGGGATGGGGTGACCCAGTACTTC
TRBV5-6	-	TRBJ2-2	-	CASSLGRAIANTGELFF	TGTGCCAGCAGCTTGGGCAGGGCTATCGCGAACACCGGGGAGCTGTTTTTT
TRBV4-1	-	TRBJ2-3	-	CASSQAYPLADTQYF	TGCGCCAGCAGCCAAGCCTACCCGCTAGCGGATACGCAGTATTTT
TRBV4-1	-	TRBJ2-5	-	CASSQDRLVSKTQYF	TGCGCCAGCAGCCAAGATCGACTAGTATCAAAGACCCAGTACTTC
TRBV7-9	-	TRBJ2-7	-	CASSPNDTPYYEQYF	TGTGCCAGCAGCCCTAACGACACACCCTACTACGAGCAGTACTTC
TRBV19	-	TRBJ1-1	-	CASMARVNTEAFF	TGTGCCAGTATGGCCAGGGTGAACACTGAAGCTTTCTTT
TRBV28	once	TRBJ1-2	-	CASSPAGSLYGYTF	TGTGCCAGCAGCCCAGCGGGGAGCCTCTATGGCTACACCTTC
TRBV9	-	TRBJ1-1	-	CASSPGGALRSTEAFF	TGTGCCAGCAGTCCCGGCGGGGCCCTGCGGAGCACTGAAGCTTTCTTT
TRBV10-3	-	TRBJ2-3	TRBD2	CAISRAGGPGTQYF	TGTGCCATCAGTCGAGCGGGGGGGCCGGGTACGCAGTATTTT
TRBV6-5	-	TRBJ1-5	-	CASSYGAGNQPQHF	TGTGCCAGCAGTTATGGCGCAGGGAATCAGCCCCAGCATTTT
TRBV5-1	-	TRBJ2-2	TRBD2	CASSLTSGGMNTGELFF	TGCGCCAGCAGCTTAACTAGCGGGGGGATGAACACCGGGGAGCTGTTTTTT
TRBV5-1	-	TRBJ2-1	-	CASSEGGSSYNEQFF	TGCGCCAGCAGCGAAGGGGGTAGCTCCTACAATGAGCAGTTCTTC
TRBV29-1	few	TRBJ2-5	-	CSAGGGEETQYF	TGCAGCGCCGGAGGCGGGGAAGAGACCCAGTACTTC
TRBV25-1	-	TRBJ1-2	-	CASSERLYGYTF	TGTGCCAGCAGTGAGAGACTCTATGGCTACACCTTC
TRBV5-1	-	TRBJ2-1	TRBD2	CASSSGLAGAYEQFF	TGCGCCAGCAGCTCGGGACTAGCGGGAGCGTATGAGCAGTTCTTC
TRBV27	-	TRBJ2-7	TRBD1	CASSGYGTGAYEQYF	TGTGCCAGCAGTGGCTACGGGACAGGGGCCTACGAGCAGTACTTC
TRBV7-3	-	TRBJ2-7	-	CASSSSRGSSYEQYF	TGTGCCAGCAGCTCCAGTCGGGGGAGCTCCTACGAGCAGTACTTC
TRBV13	-	TRBJ2-7	TRBD2	CASSLRLGGLAGAEQYF	TGTGCCAGCAGCTTAAGGCTGGGGGGACTAGCGGGGGCCGAGCAGTACTTC
TRBV27	-	TRBJ2-7	TRBD1	CASSPQTGGLYEQYF	TGTGCCAGCAGTCCACAGACAGGGGGCCTGTACGAGCAGTACTTC
TRBV6-5	once	TRBJ1-2	TRBD1	CATEDRGAEGYTF	TGTGCCACCGAGGACAGGGGCGCAGAAGGCTACACCTTC
TRBV5-1	-	TRBJ2-2	-	CASSLERAQNTGELFF	TGCGCCAGCAGCTTGGAGCGGGCCCAGAACACCGGGGAGCTGTTTTTT
TRBV6-1	few	TRBJ1-5	-	CASRPQGLSNQPQHF	TGTGCCAGCAGACCCCAGGGGCTGAGCAATCAGCCCCAGCATTTT
TRBV27	-	TRBJ2-1	TRBD2	CASSSGSYNEQFF	TGTGCCAGCAGTAGCGGGAGCTACAATGAGCAGTTCTTC
TRBV6-1	-	TRBJ2-2	-	CASSEAAFRGSGELFF	TGTGCCAGCAGTGAAGCCGCGTTTCGGGGATCCGGGGAGCTGTTTTTT
TRBV5-4	-	TRBJ1-1	TRBD1	CASSADRDTEAFF	TGTGCCAGCAGTGCGGACAGGGACACTGAAGCTTTCTTT
TRBV28	-	TRBJ2-1	TRBD2	CASSLVRTSGRDNEQFF	TGTGCCAGCAGTTTAGTCCGGACTAGCGGGAGAGACAATGAGCAGTTCTTC
TRBV5-8	-	TRBJ2-4	-	CASSLGLNIQYF	TGTGCCAGCAGCTTGGGGCTGAACATTCAGTACTTC
TRBV2	-	TRBJ2-5	TRBD1	CATQGAGVEQYF	TGTGCCACGCAGGGGGCAGGTGTAGAGCAGTACTTC
TRBV29-1	-	TRBJ1-5	-	CSVHARLDSRNQPQHF	TGCAGCGTTCACGCCCGATTAGACAGTCGCAATCAGCCCCAGCATTTT
TRBV19	-	TRBJ1-5	-	CASTSPGRQPQHF	TGTGCCAGTACATCCCCCGGTCGGCAGCCCCAGCATTTT
TRBV21-1	-	TRBJ1-5	-	CASSKAPGGDSNQPQHF	TGTGCCAGCAGCAAAGCGCCGGGGGGGGATAGCAATCAGCCCCAGCATTTT
TRBV19	-	TRBJ1-5	-	CASRPGRQGDRKPQHF	TGTGCCAGTAGACCCGGACGGCAAGGGGATAGGAAGCCCCAGCATTTT
TRBV27	-	TRBJ2-6	TRBD2	CASRLSGRATGANVLTF	TGTGCCAGCAGGCTTAGCGGGAGGGCCACTGGGGCCAACGTCCTGACTTTC
TRBV27	-	TRBJ2-5	-	CASSPRSGETQYF	TGTGCCAGCTCCCCCCGCAGCGGGGAGACCCAGTACTTC
TRBV6-1	-	TRBJ2-7	-	CASRTQAFPYEQYF	TGTGCCAGCAGGACACAGGCGTTCCCGTACGAGCAGTACTTC
TRBV11-2	-	TRBJ2-3	-	CASSLKSRDTDTQYF	TGTGCCAGCAGCTTGAAATCACGGGATACAGATACGCAGTATTTT
TRBV5-6	-	TRBJ2-1	-	CASSNQNSNEQFF	TGTGCCAGCAGCAATCAGAACAGCAATGAGCAGTTCTTC
TRBV6-6	-	TRBJ1-2	TRBD1	CASRKQGADGYTF	TGTGCCAGCCGGAAACAGGGGGCAGATGGCTACACCTTC
TRBV5-1	-	TRBJ2-3	-	CASSRGGSTDTQYF	TGCGCCAGCAGCAGGGGGGGGAGCACAGATACGCAGTATTTT
TRBV6-1	-	TRBJ2-7	TRBD2	CATGLAGLSYEQYF	TGTGCCACAGGACTAGCGGGATTATCCTACGAGCAGTACTTC
TRBV18	-	TRBJ2-7	TRBD2	CASSPGLEYEQYF	TGTGCCAGCTCACCGGGACTAGAGTACGAGCAGTACTTC
TRBV9	-	TRBJ1-2	-	CASSVAVNYGYTF	TGTGCCAGCAGCGTAGCCGTTAACTATGGCTACACCTTC
TRBV6-6	-	TRBJ2-5	-	CASGNGGQPQETQYF	TGTGCCAGCGGAAACGGAGGACAGCCCCAAGAGACCCAGTACTTC
TRBV9	-	TRBJ2-7	TRBD1	CASSAGTGFDEQYF	TGTGCCAGCAGCGCCGGGACAGGGTTTGACGAGCAGTACTTC
TRBV7-2	-	TRBJ2-5	TRBD2	CASSLRRLAGGSGETQYF	TGTGCCAGCAGCTTAAGAAGACTAGCGGGGGGATCAGGAGAGACCCAGTACTTC
TRBV6-5	-	TRBJ1-2	-	CASTPGWGYTF	TGTGCCAGCACCCCGGGGTGGGGCTACACCTTC